The next 8 T cell receptor beta chains were all read from a single sample in a study of T cell responses to AZD1222 COVID-19 vaccine. This table comes from immunoSEQ multiplex PCR, and its TCRdb copy is limited to in-frame clones, with some not included. The table has approximately 150,000 clones, around 90% seen once; the top ten hold 1.5% to 2%. Sequenced material: peripheral blood, taken on day 0 of AZD1222 vaccination. Every receptor here comes from an adult in good health.

The chain carries TRBV2 and TRBJ2-1; TRBD1 matches at 9 bases. With 6 bases clipped from V and 12 bases from J, the junction kept 15 bases outside the gene matches. This CDR3 has 15 residues. CDR1 is SNHLY, CDR2 FYNNEI, per germline. The CDR3 DNA follows: TGTGCCAGCAGGGAGACCGGGACAGGGCTCGAAGGGCAGTTCTTC. Amino acids: CASRETGTGLEGQFF.

This sequence joins TRBV28 and TRBJ2-3; 9 bases are a match to TRBD2. The CDR3 contains 14 residues. The germline V gene encodes CDR1 MDHEN and CDR2 SYDVKM. V was clipped by 3 bases and J by 4 bases; unmatched bases: 2. CDR3: CASSLRGGADTQYF. The CDR3, as DNA: TGTGCCAGCAGTTTGCGGGGGGGGGCAGATACGCAGTATTTT.

The V call is TRBV28, the J call TRBJ2-5, with D possibly TRBD2 on 7 matching bases. In germline, CDR1 is MDHEN, CDR2 SYDVKM. V was pared by 8 bases and J by 6 bases, with 13 bases between. This CDR3 region has 12 residues. This CDR3 reads CASAGAIKTQYF. DNA of the CDR3: TGTGCCAGCGCGGGGGCGATAAAGACCCAGTACTTC.

V usage is TRBV19 and J usage is TRBJ2-1; 12 bases line up with TRBD2. CDR3 length: 20 amino acids. Looked up from germline, CDR1 is LNHDA and CDR2 is SQIVND (reference sequence). J was trimmed by 0 bases and V by 3 bases; bases with no gene match: 12. CDR3 nucleotide sequence: TGTGCCAGTAGTATGCTCCACGGACTAGCGGGGCAGAGCTCCTACAATGAGCAGTTCTTC. Its translation: CASSMLHGLAGQSSYNEQFF.

The V and J genes are TRBV19 and TRBJ1-3, with no clear D. CDR1 is LNHDA, CDR2 SQIVND, per germline (reference sequence). This CDR3 spans 13 amino acids. Trimming took 9 bases from V and 2 from J, leaving 11 bases between them. This CDR3 reads CASRVGTGNTIYF. The CDR3 DNA sequence: TGTGCCAGCCGGGTTGGAACTGGAAACACCATATATTTT.

This clone is a singleton in its sample. The chain joins TRBV5-1 to TRBJ2-3; 14 bases match TRBD2. V shed 4 bases, J shed 4 bases, and the junction held 8 bases outside the gene matches. There are 17 residues in the CDR3. Germline V gene lookup returns CDR1 SGHRS and CDR2 YFSETQ. In nucleotides, the CDR3 is TGCGCCAGCAGCCAGTCCCAGACTAGCGGGGGGGCAGATACGCAGTATTTT. It codes for CASSQSQTSGGADTQYF.

The chain carries TRBV7-9 and TRBJ1-2; 7 nucleotides match TRBD1. Germline-derived CDR1 and CDR2 are SEHNR and FQNEAQ (reference sequence). Trimming removed 3 bases from V and 4 bases from J; junction bases left unmatched: 5. This CDR3 comprises 14 residues. Here the CDR3 reads CASSLTGIGYGYTF. The CDR3 DNA reads TGTGCCAGCAGCTTGACAGGGATCGGCTATGGCTACACCTTC.

The CDR3 nucleotides are TGTGCCAGCAGCCCATCCTCGGGACAGAGCCATCAGCCCCAGCATTTT. Its translation is CASSPSSGQSHQPQHF. The chain carries TRBV4-2 and TRBJ1-5; 7 bases fit TRBD1. The CDR3 runs to 16 residues. Germline loops: CDR1 LGHNA, CDR2 YNFKEQ. V lost 4 bases to trimming and J lost 5 bases; unmatched junction nucleotides: 11.